The rows below give T cell receptor beta chains drawn from one sample of a study of T cell changes during pregnancy in multiple sclerosis. Produced via immunoSEQ multiplex PCR; TCRdb's table is partial and in-frame only. The table lists some 74,000 clones, roughly 89% of them singletons, with approximately 4% in the top ten. The source material was peripheral blood, sampled after pregnancy. The source is a female donor in good health, enrolled as a control in a pregnancy study. The CDR3 runs from the conserved cysteine through the conserved F or W.

CASTPPRTDWNTEAFF,TRBJ1-1,TRBV28
CAWSKAGNDEKLFF,TRBJ1-4,TRBV30
CASSLGPGANYGYTF,TRBJ1-2,TRBV27
CASSLLAGGSTDTQYF,TRBJ2-3,TRBV4-3
CASSLTSGGYTGELFF,TRBJ2-2,TRBV7-2
CSAATPTEAFF,TRBJ1-1,TRBV20-1
CAAGGETYEQYF,TRBJ2-7,TRBV7-9
CASRPGASLYGYTF,TRBJ1-2,TRBV7-8
CASRPDRGPRFF,TRBJ2-1,TRBV2
CASSVATGGFTGELFF,TRBJ2-2,TRBV9
CASSSPGLAGSWNEQFF,TRBJ2-1,TRBV27
CASSETGVNYGYTF,TRBJ1-2,TRBV6-1
CASSQAGRGSPLHF,TRBJ1-6,TRBV4-2
CASSSGTSGGAWYF,TRBJ2-3,TRBV27
CSVDRVSYTEAFF,TRBJ1-1,TRBV29-1
CASSLGRDRPYEQYF,TRBJ2-7,TRBV13
CASRPIAEETQYF,TRBJ2-5,TRBV5-4
CASARQGINTGELFF,TRBJ2-2,TRBV25-1
CASSIYSGNTIYF,TRBJ1-3,TRBV5-1
CASSLGGGETQYF,TRBJ2-5,TRBV5-5
CASSFRLEAYNEQFF,TRBJ2-1,TRBV5-6
CASSQGSTADRGPNTEAFF,TRBJ1-1,TRBV4-3
CAISDLGDGETQYF,TRBJ2-5,TRBV10-3
CASSEGTGAKAFF,TRBJ1-1,TRBV25-1
CASSDGGVQPQHF,TRBJ1-5,TRBV6-4
CATSMAGNTEAFF,TRBJ1-1,TRBV15
CASSHGVRGQETQYF,TRBJ2-5,TRBV18
CSVEDGGNTIYF,TRBJ1-3,TRBV29-1